This TCR beta chain was recovered during a study of blood T cell repertoires in COVID-19. Study at large: Samples representing acute and convalescent COVID-19 were sourced from the United States, Italy and Spain. PBMCs, B-cell-depleted T cells, or T cells were the source of the cDNA or gDNA that made up the material.

This clone was seen more than once but under ten times. Libraries were prepared by immunoSEQ multiplex PCR; TCRdb keeps only in-frame clonotypes and omits some of them. The table lists some 180,000 clones, just over 90% of them singletons. The CDR3 length is 13 residues. Germline loops: CDR1 SGHNT, CDR2 YYREEE (reference sequence). The junction had 2 bases not matched to a gene; V was cut back by 2 bases and J by 3 bases. Sample: peripheral blood. This chain uses TRBV5-4 with TRBJ2-7, with TRBD1 matching 7 bases. This receptor was identified in a man younger than 35 with COVID-19, enrolled during active disease. CDR3 bases: TGTGCCAGCAGCTTTGACAGGGTCTACGAGCAGTACTTC. It yields the protein CASSFDRVYEQYF.